This T cell receptor beta chain was sequenced during a study of T cells in Graves' hyperthyroidism and ophthalmopathy. About this clonotype itself: A read error may produce the germline difference seen at one junction end.

The CDR3 is 14 amino acids. CDR1 and CDR2 (germline): SGHDN, FVKESK. TCR beta CDR3 sequences were amplified from RNA transcripts. Initially, a first-round RT-PCR of the TCR CDR3 employed the HTBI primer set. TCRdb recomputed calls from the multiplex PCR reads with MiXCR, one row per CDR3 protein. The sample has some 490,000 distinct CDR3 sequences; 22% are singletons. The chain links TRBV14 to TRBJ1-2; a possible D gene is TRBD1 (6 bases). The sequence derives from a woman aged 70 to 79 with Graves' ophthalmopathy. Sequencing was done on a sample of blood. The CDR3 loop is CASSQLRGGSGHTF. In nucleotides, the CDR3 is TGTGCCAGCAGCCAATTGAGAGGGGGAAGTGGCCACACCTTC.